This section outlines one T cell receptor beta chain sequence together with its context. Its antigen is still unknown. This sample was included in a study of CXCR3-negative and CXCR3-positive naive CD8 T cells. UMI-labeled 5' RACE yielded the TRB cDNA libraries. TCRdb derives one entry per CDR3 protein from the 5' RACE reads, leaving out DNA. The listing records roughly 110,000 distinct CDR3 sequences. Findings of the study overall: Whereas memory cells differed, naive CXCR3-negative and CXCR3-positive cells shared similar TRBV-TRBJ usage. Hydrophobicity of TRB CDR3s was greater in CXCR3-positive naive cells than in CXCR3-negative naive cells. The naive subsets expressed comparable surface CD5, and the authors inferred TCR strength from TRB CDR3 properties.

The germline CDR1 and CDR2 sequences are SQVTM and ANQGSEA. The CDR3 runs to 13 residues. Researchers sorted 250,000 to 350,000 cells of each CD8+ T cell subset in triplicate. CD45RO-CCR7+CD27+CD95- characterized naive CD8+ T cells. The sequencing input was naive CXCR3+ CD8+ T cells from blood. The subset was: CD45RO-CCR7+CD27+CD95- naive CD8+ T cells expressing CXCR3 (TNR3+). This clonotype originated in a human donor in good health. Some clones in this sample may be carry-over from other donors' samples. The chain combines TRBV29-1 with TRBJ2-7; TCRdb picks TRBD1, but there is no DNA to check that call. CDR3 protein: CSVGTPTGPEQYF.